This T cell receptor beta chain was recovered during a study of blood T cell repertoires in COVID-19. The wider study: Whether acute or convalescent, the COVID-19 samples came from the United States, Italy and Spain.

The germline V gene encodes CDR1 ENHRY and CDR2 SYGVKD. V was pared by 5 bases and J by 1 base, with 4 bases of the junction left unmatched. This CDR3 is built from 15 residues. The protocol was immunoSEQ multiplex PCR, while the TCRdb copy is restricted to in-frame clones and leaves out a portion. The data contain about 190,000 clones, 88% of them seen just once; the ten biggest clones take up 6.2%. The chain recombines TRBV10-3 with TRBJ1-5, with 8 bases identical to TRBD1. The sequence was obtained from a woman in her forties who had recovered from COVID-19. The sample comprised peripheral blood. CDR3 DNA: TGTGCCATCAGTCTGACAGGGGCAAGCAATCAGCCCCAGCATTTT. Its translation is CAISLTGASNQPQHF.